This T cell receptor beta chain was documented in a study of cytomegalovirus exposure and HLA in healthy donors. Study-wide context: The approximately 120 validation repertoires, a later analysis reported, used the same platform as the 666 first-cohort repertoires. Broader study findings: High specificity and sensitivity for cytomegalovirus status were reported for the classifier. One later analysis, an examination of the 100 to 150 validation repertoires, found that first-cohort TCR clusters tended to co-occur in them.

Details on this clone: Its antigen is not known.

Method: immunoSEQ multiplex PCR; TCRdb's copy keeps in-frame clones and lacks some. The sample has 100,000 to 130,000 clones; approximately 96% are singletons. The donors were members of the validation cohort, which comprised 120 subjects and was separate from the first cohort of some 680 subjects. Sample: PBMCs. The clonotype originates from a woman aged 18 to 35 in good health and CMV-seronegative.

The CDR3 loop reads CASSPDRGGRGEAFF. The CDR3 bases are TGTGCCAGCAGCCCGGACAGGGGGGGAAGGGGTGAAGCTTTCTTT. The chain couples TRBV21-1 to TRBJ1-1; TRBD1, the table's D call, lacks a check against the DNA. TRBV21-1 is flagged as a pseudogene. There are 15 residues in the CDR3.